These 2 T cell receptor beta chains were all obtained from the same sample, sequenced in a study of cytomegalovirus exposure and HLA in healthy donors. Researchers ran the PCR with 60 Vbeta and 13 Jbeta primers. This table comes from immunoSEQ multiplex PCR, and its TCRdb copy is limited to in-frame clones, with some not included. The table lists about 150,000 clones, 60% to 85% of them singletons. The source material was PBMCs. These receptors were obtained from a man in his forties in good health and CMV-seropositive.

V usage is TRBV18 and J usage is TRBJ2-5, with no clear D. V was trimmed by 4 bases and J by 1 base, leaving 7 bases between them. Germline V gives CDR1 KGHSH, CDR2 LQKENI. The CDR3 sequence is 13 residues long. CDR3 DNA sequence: TGTGCCAGCTCACGATCTACCCAAGAGACCCAGTACTTC. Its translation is CASSRSTQETQYF.

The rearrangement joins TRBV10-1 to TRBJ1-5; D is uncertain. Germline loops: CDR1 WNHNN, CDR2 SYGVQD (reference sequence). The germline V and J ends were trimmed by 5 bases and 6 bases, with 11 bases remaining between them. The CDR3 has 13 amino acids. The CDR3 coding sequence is TGCGCCAGCAGTTCGGGTCTGCGTCAGCCCCAGCATTTT. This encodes CASSSGLRQPQHF.